Listed here are 3 T cell receptor beta chains from one sample, sequenced in a study of blood T cell repertoires in COVID-19. The method was immunoSEQ multiplex PCR; TCRdb's version includes in-frame clones alone and lacks a portion of them. The sample lists 300,000 to 350,000 clones, 75% to 95% seen once, with nearly 7% in the top ten. Sequencing input: peripheral blood. Every receptor here comes from a woman in her 30s with COVID-19, enrolled during active disease.

V and J are TRBV4-1 and TRBJ2-2; no definite D call. Germline V CDR1 and CDR2: MGHRA, YSYEKL. The V end was cut by 0 bases, the J end by 6 bases, with 14 bases between. The CDR3 is made up of 16 amino acids. CDR3 coding DNA: TGCGCCAGCAGCCAAGAAGGAGCGCCCAGTCCCGGGGAGCTGTTTTTT. Its protein is CASSQEGAPSPGELFF.

V is TRBV9 and J is TRBJ1-5, with D tentatively TRBD1 (6 bases). CDR3 length: 15 residues. Germline CDR1 SGDLS, CDR2 YYNGEE. Trimming cost V 2 bases and J 0 bases, with 9 bases left between them. The CDR3 loop is CASSVGANSNQPQHF. Here the CDR3 DNA reads TGTGCCAGCAGCGTGGGGGCTAATAGCAATCAGCCCCAGCATTTT.

This chain joins TRBV29-1 and TRBJ1-5; a possible D gene is TRBD1 (5 bases). Trimming left V 6 bases short and J 0 bases short, with 9 bases between. The CDR3 consists of 13 residues. Germline assignment: CDR1 SQVTM and CDR2 ANQGSEA. The CDR3 coding sequence is TGCAGCGTCGGACATTATAGCAATCAGCCCCAGCATTTT. Translated: CSVGHYSNQPQHF.